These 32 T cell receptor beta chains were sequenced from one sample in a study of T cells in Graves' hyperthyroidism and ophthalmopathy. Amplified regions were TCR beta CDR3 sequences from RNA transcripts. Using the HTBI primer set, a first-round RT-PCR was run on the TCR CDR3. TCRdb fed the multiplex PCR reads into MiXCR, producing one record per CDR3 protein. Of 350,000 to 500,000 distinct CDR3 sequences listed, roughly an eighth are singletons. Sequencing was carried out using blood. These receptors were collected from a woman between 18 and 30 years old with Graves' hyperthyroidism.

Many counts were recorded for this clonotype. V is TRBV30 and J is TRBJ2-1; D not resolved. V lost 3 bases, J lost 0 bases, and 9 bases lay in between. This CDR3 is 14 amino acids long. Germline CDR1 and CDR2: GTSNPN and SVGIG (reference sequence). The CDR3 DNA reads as TGTGCCTGGAGGCGCAGTAGCTCCTACAATGAGCAGTTCTTC. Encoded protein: CAWRRSSSYNEQFF.

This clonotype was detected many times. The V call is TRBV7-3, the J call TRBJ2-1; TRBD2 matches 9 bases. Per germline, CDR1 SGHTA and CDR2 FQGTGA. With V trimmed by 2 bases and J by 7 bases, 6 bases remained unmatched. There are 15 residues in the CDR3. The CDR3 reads CASSLQAGGMNEQFF. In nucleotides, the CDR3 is TGTGCCAGCAGCTTACAAGCGGGAGGCATGAATGAGCAGTTCTTC. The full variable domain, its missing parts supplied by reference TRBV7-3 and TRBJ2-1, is GAGVSQTPSNKVTEKGKYVELRCDPISGHTALYWYRQSLGQGPEFLIYFQGTGAADDSGLPNDRFFAVRPEGSVSTLKIQRTERGDSAVYLCASSLQAGGMNEQFFGPGTRLTVL.

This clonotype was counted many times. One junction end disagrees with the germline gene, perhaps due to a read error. Here the CDR3 reads CEDGGSPLHF. In DNA, the CDR3 is TGCGAGGACGGGGGATCACCCCTCCACTTT. V and J are TRBV6-1 and TRBJ1-6; D possibly corresponds to TRBD1 (5 bases). This CDR3 comprises 10 residues. Germline CDR1 and CDR2: MNHNS and SASEGT.

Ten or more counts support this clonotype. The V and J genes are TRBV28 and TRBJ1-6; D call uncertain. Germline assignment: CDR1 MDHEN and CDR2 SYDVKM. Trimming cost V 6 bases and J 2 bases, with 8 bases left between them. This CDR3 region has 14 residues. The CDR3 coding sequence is TGTGCCAGCAGGCAGGCGACCTATAATTCACCCCTCCACTTT. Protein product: CASRQATYNSPLHF.

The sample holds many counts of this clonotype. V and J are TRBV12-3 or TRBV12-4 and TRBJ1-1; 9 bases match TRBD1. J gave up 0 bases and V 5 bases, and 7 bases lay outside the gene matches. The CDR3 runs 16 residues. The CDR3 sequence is CASSPHRGLVNTEAFF. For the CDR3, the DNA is TGTGCCAGCAGTCCCCACAGGGGGCTCGTGAACACTGAAGCTTTCTTT.

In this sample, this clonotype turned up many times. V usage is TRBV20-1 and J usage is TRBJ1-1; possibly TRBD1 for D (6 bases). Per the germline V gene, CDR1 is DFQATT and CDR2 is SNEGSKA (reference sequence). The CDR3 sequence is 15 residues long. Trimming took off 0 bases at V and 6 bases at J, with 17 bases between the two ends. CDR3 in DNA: TGCAGTGCTAGAGATGGGGGCAGGGAGGACGCTGAAGCTTTCTTT. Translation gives CSARDGGREDAEAFF.

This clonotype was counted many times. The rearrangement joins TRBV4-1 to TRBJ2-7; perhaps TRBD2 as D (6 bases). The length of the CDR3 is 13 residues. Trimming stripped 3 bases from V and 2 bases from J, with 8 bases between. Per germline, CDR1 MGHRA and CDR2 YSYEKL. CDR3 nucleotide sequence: TGCGCCAGCAGCCAGGGGGGTACCTACGAGCAGTACTTC. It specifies CASSQGGTYEQYF.

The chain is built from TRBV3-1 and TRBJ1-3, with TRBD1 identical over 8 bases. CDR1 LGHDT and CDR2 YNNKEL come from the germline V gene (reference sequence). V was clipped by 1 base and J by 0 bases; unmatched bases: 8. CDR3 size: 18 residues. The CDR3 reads CASSQGPGQGFSGNTIYF. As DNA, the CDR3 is TGTGCCAGCAGCCAAGGGCCAGGACAGGGCTTCTCTGGAAACACCATATATTTT.

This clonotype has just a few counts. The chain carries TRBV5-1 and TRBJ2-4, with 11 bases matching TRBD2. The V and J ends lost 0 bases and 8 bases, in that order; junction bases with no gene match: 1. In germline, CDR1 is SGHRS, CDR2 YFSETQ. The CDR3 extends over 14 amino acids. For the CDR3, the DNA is TGCGCCAGCAGCTTGGAACTAGCGGGGGACATTCAGTACTTC. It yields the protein CASSLELAGDIQYF.

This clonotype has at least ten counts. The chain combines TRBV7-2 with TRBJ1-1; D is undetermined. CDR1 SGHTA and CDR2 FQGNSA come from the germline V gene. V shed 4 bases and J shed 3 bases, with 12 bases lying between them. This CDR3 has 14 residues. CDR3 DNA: TGTGCCAGCAGCTATGGGCCGAGATACACTGAAGCTTTCTTT. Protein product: CASSYGPRYTEAFF.

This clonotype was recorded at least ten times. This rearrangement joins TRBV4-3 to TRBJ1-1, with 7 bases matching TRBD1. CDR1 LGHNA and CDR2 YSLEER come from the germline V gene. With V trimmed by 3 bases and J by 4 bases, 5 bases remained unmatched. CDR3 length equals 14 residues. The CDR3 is CASSQTGFATEAFF. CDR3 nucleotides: TGCGCCAGCAGCCAGACAGGGTTCGCCACTGAAGCTTTCTTT.

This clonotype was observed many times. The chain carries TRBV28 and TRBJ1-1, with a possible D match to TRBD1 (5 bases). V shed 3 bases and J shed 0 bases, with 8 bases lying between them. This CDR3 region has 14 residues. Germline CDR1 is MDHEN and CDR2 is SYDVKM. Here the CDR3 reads CASSFTGMNTEAFF. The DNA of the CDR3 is TGTGCCAGCAGTTTTACAGGTATGAACACTGAAGCTTTCTTT.

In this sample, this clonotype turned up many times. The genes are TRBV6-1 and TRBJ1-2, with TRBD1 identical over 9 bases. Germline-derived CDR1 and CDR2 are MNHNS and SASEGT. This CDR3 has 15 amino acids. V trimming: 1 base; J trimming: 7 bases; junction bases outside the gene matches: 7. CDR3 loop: CASSEGGTGWSGYTF. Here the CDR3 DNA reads TGTGCCAGCAGTGAAGGGGGGACAGGGTGGAGTGGCTACACCTTC.

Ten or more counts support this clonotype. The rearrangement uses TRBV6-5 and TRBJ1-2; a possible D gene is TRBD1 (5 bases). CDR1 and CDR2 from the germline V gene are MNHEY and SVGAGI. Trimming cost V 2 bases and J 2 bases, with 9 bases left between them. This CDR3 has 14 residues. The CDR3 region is CASSYGHLNYGYTF. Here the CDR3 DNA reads TGTGCCAGCAGTTACGGACACTTAAACTATGGCTACACCTTC.

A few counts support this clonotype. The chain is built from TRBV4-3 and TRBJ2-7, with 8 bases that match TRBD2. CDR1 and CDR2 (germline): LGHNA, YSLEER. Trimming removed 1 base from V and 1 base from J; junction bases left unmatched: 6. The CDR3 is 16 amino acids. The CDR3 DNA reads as TGCGCCAGCAGCCAAGTCGTTGGCGGGAGGTCCTACGAGCAGTACTTC. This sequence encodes CASSQVVGGRSYEQYF.

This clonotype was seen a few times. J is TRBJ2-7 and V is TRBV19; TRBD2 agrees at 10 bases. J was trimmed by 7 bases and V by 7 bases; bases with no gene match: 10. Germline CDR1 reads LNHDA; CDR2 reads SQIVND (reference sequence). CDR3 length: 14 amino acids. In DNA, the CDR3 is TGTGCCAGTATGCTGGGAGCGGGAGGGAATGAGCAGTACTTC. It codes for CASMLGAGGNEQYF.

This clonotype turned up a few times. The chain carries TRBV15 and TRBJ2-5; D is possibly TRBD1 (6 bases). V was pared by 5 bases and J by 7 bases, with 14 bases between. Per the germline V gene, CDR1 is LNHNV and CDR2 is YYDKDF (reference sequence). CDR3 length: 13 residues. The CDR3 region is CATSWDTSGTQYF. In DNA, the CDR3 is TGTGCCACCAGCTGGGACACCTCGGGGACCCAGTACTTC.

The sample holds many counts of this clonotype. The DNA for the CDR3 is TGTGCCAGCAGTCCCCGAGGAGGGCAGAGCACCGGGGAGCTGTTTTTT. This sequence encodes CASSPRGGQSTGELFF. The genes are TRBV12-3 or TRBV12-4 and TRBJ2-2; the D gene is possibly TRBD2 (6 bases). The CDR3 contains 16 residues. V shed 5 bases and J shed 4 bases, with 17 bases lying between them.

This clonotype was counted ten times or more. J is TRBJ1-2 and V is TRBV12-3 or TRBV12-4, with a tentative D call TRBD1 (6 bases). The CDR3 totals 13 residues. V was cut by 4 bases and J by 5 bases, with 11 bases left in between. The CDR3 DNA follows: TGTGCCAGCAGTTCTCGCCAGGGGTATGGCTACACCTTC. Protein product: CASSSRQGYGYTF.

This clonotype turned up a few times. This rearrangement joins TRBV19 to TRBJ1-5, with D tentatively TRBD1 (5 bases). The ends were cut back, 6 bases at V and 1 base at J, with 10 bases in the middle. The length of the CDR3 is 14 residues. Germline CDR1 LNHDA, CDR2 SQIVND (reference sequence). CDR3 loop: CASSPTVSNQPQHF. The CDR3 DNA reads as TGTGCCAGTAGCCCGACAGTAAGCAATCAGCCCCAGCATTTT.

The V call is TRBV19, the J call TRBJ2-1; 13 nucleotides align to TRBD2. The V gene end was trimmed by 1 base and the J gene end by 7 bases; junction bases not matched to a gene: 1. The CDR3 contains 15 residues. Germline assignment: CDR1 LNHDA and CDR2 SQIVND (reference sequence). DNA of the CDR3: TGTGCCAGTAGTATAGGGACTAGCGGGAGAAATGAGCAGTTCTTC. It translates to CASSIGTSGRNEQFF.

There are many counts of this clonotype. The CDR3 nucleotides are TGTGCCAGCTCCCCGGGGGCGATCCGAGGCTATGGCTACACCTTC. Amino acids: CASSPGAIRGYGYTF. V and J are TRBV18 and TRBJ1-2; a weak D match, TRBD1 (6 bases). This CDR3 is 15 amino acids long. Germline V gene data show CDR1 as KGHSH and CDR2 as LQKENI. Between the trimmed V and J ends, which lost 6 bases and 4 bases, there was a span of 18 bases.

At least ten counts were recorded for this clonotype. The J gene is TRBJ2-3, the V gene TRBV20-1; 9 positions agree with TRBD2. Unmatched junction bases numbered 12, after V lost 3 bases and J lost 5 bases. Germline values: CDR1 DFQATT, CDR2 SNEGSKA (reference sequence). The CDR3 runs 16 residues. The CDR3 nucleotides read TGCAGTGCTAGTTGGAGTAGCGGGAGTTTGGTAGATACGCAGTATTTT. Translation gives CSASWSSGSLVDTQYF.

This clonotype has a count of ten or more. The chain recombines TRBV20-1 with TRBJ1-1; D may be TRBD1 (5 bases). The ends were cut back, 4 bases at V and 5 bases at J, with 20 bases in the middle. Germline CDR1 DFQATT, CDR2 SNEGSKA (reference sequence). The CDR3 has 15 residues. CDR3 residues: CSATSKAGGGTEAFF. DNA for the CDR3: TGCAGTGCTACTTCCAAGGCGGGCGGGGGGACTGAAGCTTTCTTT.

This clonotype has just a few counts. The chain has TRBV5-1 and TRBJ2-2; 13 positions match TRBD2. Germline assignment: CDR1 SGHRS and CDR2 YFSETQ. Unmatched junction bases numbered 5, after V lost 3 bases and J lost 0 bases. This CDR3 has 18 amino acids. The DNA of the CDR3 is TGCGCCAGCAGCTCGTTACTAGCGGGAGGGCCGAACACCGGGGAGCTGTTTTTT. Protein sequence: CASSSLLAGGPNTGELFF.

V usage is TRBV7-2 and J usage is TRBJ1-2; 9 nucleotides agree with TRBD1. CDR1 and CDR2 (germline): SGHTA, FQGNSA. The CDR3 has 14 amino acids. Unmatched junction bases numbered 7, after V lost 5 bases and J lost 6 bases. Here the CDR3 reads CASSGRTGENGYTF. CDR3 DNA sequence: TGTGCCAGCAGCGGACGGACAGGGGAGAATGGCTACACCTTC.

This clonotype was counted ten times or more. CDR3 sequence reads: CASSLPGRYYEQYF. The CDR3 DNA follows: TGTGCCAGCAGCTTACCGGGGAGATACTACGAGCAGTACTTC. The rearrangement links TRBV7-3 to TRBJ2-7; a weak D match, TRBD2 (5 bases). Germline-derived CDR1 and CDR2 are SGHTA and FQGTGA. V was pared by 2 bases and J by 3 bases, with 11 bases between. The length of the CDR3 is 14 residues.

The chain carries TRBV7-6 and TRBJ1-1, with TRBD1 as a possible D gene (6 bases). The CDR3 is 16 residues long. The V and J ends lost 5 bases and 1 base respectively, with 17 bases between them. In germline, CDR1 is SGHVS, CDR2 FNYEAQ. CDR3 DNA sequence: TGTGCCAGCAGCGCCCTCCCAGGGGAATCGAACACTGAAGCTTTCTTT. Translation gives CASSALPGESNTEAFF.

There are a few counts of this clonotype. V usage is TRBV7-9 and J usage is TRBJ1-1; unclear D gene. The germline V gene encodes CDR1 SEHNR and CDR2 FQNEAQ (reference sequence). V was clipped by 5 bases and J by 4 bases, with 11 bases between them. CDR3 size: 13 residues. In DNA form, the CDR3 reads TGTGCCAGCAGCCTTCAGATGAGCACTGAAGCTTTCTTT. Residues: CASSLQMSTEAFF.

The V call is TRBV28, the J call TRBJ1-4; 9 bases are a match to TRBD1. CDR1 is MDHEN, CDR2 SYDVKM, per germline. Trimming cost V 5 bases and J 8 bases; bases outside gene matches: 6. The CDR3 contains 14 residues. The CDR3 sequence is CASSPGQGPEKLFF. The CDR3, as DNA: TGTGCCAGCAGTCCGGGACAGGGTCCGGAAAAACTGTTTTTT.

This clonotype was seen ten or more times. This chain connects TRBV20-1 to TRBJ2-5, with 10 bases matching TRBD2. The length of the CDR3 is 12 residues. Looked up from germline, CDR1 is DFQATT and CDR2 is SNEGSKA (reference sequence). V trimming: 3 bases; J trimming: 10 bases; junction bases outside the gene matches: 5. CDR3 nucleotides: TGCAGTGCTAGGGTAGCGGGAGGCCACCAGTACTTC. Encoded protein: CSARVAGGHQYF.

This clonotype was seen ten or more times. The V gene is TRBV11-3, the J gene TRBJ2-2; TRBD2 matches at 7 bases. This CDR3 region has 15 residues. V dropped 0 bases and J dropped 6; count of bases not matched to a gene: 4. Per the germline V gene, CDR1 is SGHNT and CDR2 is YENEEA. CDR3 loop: CASSLDAGVPGELFF. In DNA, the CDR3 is TGTGCCAGCAGCTTAGACGCGGGAGTACCCGGGGAGCTGTTTTTT.